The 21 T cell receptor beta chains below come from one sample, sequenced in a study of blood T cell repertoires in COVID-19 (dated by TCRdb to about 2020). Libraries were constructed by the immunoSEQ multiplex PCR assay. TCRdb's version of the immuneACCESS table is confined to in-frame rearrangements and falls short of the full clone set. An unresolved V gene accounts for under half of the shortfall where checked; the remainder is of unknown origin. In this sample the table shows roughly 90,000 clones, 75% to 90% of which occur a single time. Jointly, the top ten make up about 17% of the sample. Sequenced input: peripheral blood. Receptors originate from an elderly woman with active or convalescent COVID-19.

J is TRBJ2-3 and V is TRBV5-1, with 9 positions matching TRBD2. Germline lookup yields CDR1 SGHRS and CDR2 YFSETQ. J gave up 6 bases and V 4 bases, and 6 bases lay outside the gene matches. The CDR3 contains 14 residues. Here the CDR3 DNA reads TGCGCCAGCAGCCTCGGGACTAGCAGTGATACGCAGTATTTT. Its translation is CASSLGTSSDTQYF.

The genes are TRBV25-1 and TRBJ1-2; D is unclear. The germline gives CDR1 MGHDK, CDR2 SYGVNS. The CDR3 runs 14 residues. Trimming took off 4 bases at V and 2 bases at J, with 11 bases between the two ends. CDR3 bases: TGTGCCAGCAGTGGAGACGGGAAAAACTATGGCTACACCTTC. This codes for CASSGDGKNYGYTF.

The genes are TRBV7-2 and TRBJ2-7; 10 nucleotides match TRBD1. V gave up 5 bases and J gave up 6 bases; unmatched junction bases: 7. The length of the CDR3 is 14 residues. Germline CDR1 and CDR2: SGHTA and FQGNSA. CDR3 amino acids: CASSVGTGDGEQYF. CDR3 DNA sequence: TGTGCCAGCAGCGTCGGGACAGGGGATGGCGAGCAGTACTTC.

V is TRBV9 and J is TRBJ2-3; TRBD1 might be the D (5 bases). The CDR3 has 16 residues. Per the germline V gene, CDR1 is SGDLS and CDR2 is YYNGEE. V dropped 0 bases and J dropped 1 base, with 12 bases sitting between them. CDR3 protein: CASSVGQRSGTDTQYF. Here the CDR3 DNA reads TGTGCCAGCAGCGTAGGACAGCGCAGTGGCACAGATACGCAGTATTTT. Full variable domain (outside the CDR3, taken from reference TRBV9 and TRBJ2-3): DSGVTQTPKHLITATGQRVTLRCSPRSGDLSVYWYQQSLDQGLQFLIQYYNGEERAKGNILERFSAQQFPDLHSELNLSSLELGDSALYFCASSVGQRSGTDTQYFGPGTRLTVL.

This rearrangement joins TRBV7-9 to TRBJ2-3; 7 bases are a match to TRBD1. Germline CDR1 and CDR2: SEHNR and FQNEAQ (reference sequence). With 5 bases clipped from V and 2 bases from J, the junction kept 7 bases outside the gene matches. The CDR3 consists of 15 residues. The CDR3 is CASSPLTGNTDTQYF. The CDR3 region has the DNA TGTGCCAGCAGCCCCCTGACAGGGAACACAGATACGCAGTATTTT.

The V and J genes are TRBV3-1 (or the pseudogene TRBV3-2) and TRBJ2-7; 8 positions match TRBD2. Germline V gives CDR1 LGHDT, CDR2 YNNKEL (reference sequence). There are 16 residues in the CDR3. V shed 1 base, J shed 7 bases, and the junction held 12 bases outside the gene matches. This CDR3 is CASSQASLAGSKEQYF. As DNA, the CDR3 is TGTGCCAGCAGCCAAGCGAGCCTAGCGGGTTCAAAAGAGCAGTACTTC.

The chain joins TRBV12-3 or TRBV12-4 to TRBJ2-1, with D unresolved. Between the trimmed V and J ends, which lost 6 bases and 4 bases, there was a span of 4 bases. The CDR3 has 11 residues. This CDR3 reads CASRQYNEQFF. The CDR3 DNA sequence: TGTGCCAGCAGACAGTACAATGAGCAGTTCTTC.

The CDR3: CASSATVSASEKLFF. The CDR3 DNA follows: TGTGCCAGCAGCGCGACAGTCTCTGCAAGTGAAAAACTGTTTTTT. This rearrangement joins TRBV9 to TRBJ1-4; possible D gene TRBD1, 5 bases. The germline CDR1 and CDR2 sequences are SGDLS and YYNGEE. The V end lost 3 bases, the J end lost 7 bases, and 16 bases lay between the germline ends. The CDR3 length is 15 residues.

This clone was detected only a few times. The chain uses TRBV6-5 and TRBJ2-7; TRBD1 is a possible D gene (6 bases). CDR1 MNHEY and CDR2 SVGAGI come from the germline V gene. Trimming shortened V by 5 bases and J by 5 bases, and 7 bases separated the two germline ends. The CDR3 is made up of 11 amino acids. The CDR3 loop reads CASSRTDEQYF. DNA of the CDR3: TGTGCCAGCAGTCGGACAGACGAGCAGTACTTC.

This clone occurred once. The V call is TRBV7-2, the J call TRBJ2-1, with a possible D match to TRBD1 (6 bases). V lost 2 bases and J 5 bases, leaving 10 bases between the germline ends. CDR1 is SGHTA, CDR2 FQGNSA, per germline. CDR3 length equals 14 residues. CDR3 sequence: CASSLRQGNNEQFF. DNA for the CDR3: TGTGCCAGCAGCTTAAGGCAGGGGAACAATGAGCAGTTCTTC.

In DNA, the CDR3 is TGTGCCAGCAGTCCAATCGACAGGGACTATGGCTACACCTTC. The encoded protein is CASSPIDRDYGYTF. The rearrangement uses TRBV6-2 or TRBV6-3 and TRBJ1-2, with 7 bases lining up with TRBD1. CDR1 and CDR2 (germline): MNHEY, SVGEGT. This CDR3 comprises 14 residues. V was clipped by 5 bases and J by 3 bases; unmatched bases: 6.

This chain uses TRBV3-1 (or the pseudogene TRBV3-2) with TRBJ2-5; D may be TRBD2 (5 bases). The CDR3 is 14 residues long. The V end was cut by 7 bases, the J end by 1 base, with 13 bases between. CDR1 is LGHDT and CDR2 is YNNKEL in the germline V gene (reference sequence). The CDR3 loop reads CASNYWRAQETQYF. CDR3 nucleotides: TGTGCCAGCAACTACTGGCGGGCCCAAGAGACCCAGTACTTC.

In DNA form, the CDR3 reads TGTGCCAGCAGCGTAGGGACTCTAGCGGGAGAGACCAATCCGGGTGTTACGCAGTATTTT. Protein sequence: CASSVGTLAGETNPGVTQYF. The chain links TRBV9 to TRBJ2-3; TRBD2 matches 10 bases. Germline CDR1 SGDLS, CDR2 YYNGEE. Trimming cost V 0 bases and J 8 bases; bases outside gene matches: 21. This CDR3 has 20 amino acids. Full variable domain (missing parts from reference TRBV9 and TRBJ2-3): DSGVTQTPKHLITATGQRVTLRCSPRSGDLSVYWYQQSLDQGLQFLIQYYNGEERAKGNILERFSAQQFPDLHSELNLSSLELGDSALYFCASSVGTLAGETNPGVTQYFGPGTRLTVL.

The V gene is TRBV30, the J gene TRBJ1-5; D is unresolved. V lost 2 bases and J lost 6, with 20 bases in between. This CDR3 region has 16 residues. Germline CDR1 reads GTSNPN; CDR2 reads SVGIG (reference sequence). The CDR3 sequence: CAWSSGSNLLGQPQHF. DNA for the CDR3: TGTGCCTGGAGTTCGGGGTCTAACCTTCTGGGTCAGCCCCAGCATTTT.

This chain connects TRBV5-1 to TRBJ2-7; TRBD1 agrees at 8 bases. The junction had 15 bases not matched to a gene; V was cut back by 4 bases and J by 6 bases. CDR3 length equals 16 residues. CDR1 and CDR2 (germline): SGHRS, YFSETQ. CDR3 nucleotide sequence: TGCGCCAGCAGCGTTGGAGGGGCCCCCCAGGGGGCCGAGCAGTACTTC. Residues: CASSVGGAPQGAEQYF.

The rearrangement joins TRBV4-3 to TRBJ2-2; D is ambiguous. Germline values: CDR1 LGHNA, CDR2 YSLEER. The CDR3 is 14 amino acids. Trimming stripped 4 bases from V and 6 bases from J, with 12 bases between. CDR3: CASSLIVDAGELFF. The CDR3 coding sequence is TGCGCCAGCAGCCTGATCGTAGATGCCGGGGAGCTGTTTTTT.

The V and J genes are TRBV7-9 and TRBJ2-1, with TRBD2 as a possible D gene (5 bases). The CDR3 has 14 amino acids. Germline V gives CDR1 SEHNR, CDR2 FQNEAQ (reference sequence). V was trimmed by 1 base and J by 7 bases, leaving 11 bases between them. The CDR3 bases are TGTGCCAGCAGCTTAGAAGGGCCGGGGAATGAGCAGTTCTTC. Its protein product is CASSLEGPGNEQFF. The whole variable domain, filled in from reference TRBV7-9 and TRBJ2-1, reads DTGVSQNPRHKITKRGQNVTFRCDPISEHNRLYWYRQTLGQGPEFLTYFQNEAQLEKSRLLSDRFSAERPKGSFSTLEIQRTEQGDSAMYLCASSLEGPGNEQFFGPGTRLTVL.

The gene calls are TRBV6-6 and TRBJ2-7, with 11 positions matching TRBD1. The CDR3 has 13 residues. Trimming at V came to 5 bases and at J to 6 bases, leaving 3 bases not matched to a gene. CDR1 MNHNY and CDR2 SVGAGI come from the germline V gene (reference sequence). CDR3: CASSPGTGGEQYF. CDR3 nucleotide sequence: TGTGCCAGCAGTCCCGGGACAGGGGGCGAGCAGTACTTC.

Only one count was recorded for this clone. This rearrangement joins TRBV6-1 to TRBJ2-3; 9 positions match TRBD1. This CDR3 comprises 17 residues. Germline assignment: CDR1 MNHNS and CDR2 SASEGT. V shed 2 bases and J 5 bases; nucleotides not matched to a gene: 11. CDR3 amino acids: CASSEKLAQGAGDTQYF. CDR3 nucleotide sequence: TGTGCCAGCAGTGAAAAGCTAGCACAGGGGGCCGGAGATACGCAGTATTTT.

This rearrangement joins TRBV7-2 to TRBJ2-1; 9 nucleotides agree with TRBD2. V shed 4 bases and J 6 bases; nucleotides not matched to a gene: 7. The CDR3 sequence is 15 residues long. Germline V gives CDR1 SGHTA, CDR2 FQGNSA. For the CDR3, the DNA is TGTGCCAGCAGCTCGTTCGGTAGCGGGGGCAATGAGCAGTTCTTC. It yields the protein CASSSFGSGGNEQFF.

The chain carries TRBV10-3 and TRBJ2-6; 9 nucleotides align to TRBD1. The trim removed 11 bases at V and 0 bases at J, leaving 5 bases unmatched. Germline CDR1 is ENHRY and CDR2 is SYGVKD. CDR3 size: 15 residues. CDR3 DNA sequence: TGTGCCGTCGACAGGGGGAGCTCTGGGGCCAACGTCCTGACTTTC. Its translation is CAVDRGSSGANVLTF.